This passage covers 19 T cell receptor beta chains from one sample sequenced in a study of T cell responses to AZD1222 COVID-19 vaccine. TCRdb keeps only in-frame clones here, not all; method: immunoSEQ multiplex PCR. The sample gives under 150,000 clones, approximately 89% of which show up once; about 14% is in the top ten. The starting material was peripheral blood, obtained on day 0 of AZD1222 vaccination. All receptors derive from an adult in good health.

The chain employs TRBV28 and TRBJ1-2; the D gene is possibly TRBD1 (6 bases). Germline CDR1 is MDHEN and CDR2 is SYDVKM. The CDR3 totals 12 residues. V was cut by 6 bases and J by 8 bases, with 13 bases left in between. CDR3 protein: CASSTGTQGYTF. CDR3 bases: TGTGCCAGCAGCACAGGGACTCAGGGCTACACCTTC.

As DNA, the CDR3 is TGTGCCAGCAGTTACTCGGGACTAGGGGAGACCCAGTACTTC. Amino acids: CASSYSGLGETQYF. V usage is TRBV6-2 or TRBV6-3 and J usage is TRBJ2-5; 8 positions match TRBD2. Germline trimming cut 0 bases from V and 5 bases from J; bases unmatched to any gene: 2. CDR3 length: 14 amino acids. Germline values: CDR1 MNHEY, CDR2 SVGEGT.

This chain joins TRBV3-1 (or the pseudogene TRBV3-2) and TRBJ1-1; TRBD1 might be the D (6 bases). In germline, CDR1 is LGHDT, CDR2 YNNKEL (reference sequence). Trimming cost V 6 bases and J 0 bases, with 11 bases left between them. The CDR3 is 14 residues long. CDR3 sequence (DNA): TGTGCCAGCAGACAGGGTTCGATGAACACTGAAGCTTTCTTT. Protein product: CASRQGSMNTEAFF.

The rearrangement uses TRBV28 and TRBJ1-4; the D gene is possibly TRBD1 (5 bases). V lost 4 bases and J 6 bases, leaving 18 bases between the germline ends. CDR1 and CDR2 from the germline V gene are MDHEN and SYDVKM. This CDR3 region has 16 residues. Written as DNA, the CDR3 is TGTGCCAGCAGTTCTCCAGGCAGGGCCTCATATGAAAAACTGTTTTTT. Translated, it gives CASSSPGRASYEKLFF.

The V and J genes are TRBV6-5 and TRBJ1-2; D may be TRBD1 (6 bases). The CDR3 is 13 amino acids. Deletions cut 2 bases from V and 10 bases from J, with 14 bases between. Germline values: CDR1 MNHEY, CDR2 SVGAGI. The CDR3 is CASSYVQGSDYTF. CDR3 bases: TGTGCCAGCAGTTACGTACAGGGTAGCGACTACACCTTC.

The chain links TRBV5-1 to TRBJ1-1; a weak D match, TRBD1 (6 bases). Germline CDR1 SGHRS, CDR2 YFSETQ. This CDR3 is built from 15 residues. V shed 0 bases and J shed 1 base, with 10 bases lying between them. The CDR3 here is CASSLVTGPNTEAFF. As DNA, the CDR3 is TGCGCCAGCAGCTTGGTTACAGGGCCGAACACTGAAGCTTTCTTT.

The rearrangement joins TRBV5-8 to TRBJ2-7; the D gene could be TRBD1 or TRBD2 (5 bases each). The CDR3 length is 15 residues. Germline CDR1 is SGHTS and CDR2 is YDEGEE. The V end lost 0 bases, the J end lost 3 bases, and 13 bases lay between the germline ends. The CDR3 region has the DNA TGTGCCAGCAGCTTGGGAACCCGGGACCACTACGAGCAGTACTTC. Protein: CASSLGTRDHYEQYF.

This clone was detected many times. This chain links TRBV4-3 with TRBJ1-5; 7 bases are shared with TRBD1. Trimming took 1 base from V and 7 from J; bases not matched to a gene: 10. Germline V lookup: CDR1 LGHNA, CDR2 YSLEER. This CDR3 comprises 16 residues. CDR3 coding DNA: TGCGCCAGCAGCCAAGTTCTCGAGGGGGCCGGACAGCCCCAGCATTTT. Its protein is CASSQVLEGAGQPQHF.

This chain joins TRBV7-2 and TRBJ1-2; 10 nucleotides match TRBD1. The trim removed 3 bases at V and 2 bases at J, leaving 6 bases unmatched. Germline assignment: CDR1 SGHTA and CDR2 FQGNSA. The CDR3 is 16 amino acids. The CDR3 DNA reads as TGTGCCAGCAGCTTTGACAGGGGGCTGAGGAACTATGGCTACACCTTC. It encodes CASSFDRGLRNYGYTF.

This clone appeared a single time. The V gene is TRBV19, the J gene TRBJ2-7; TRBD1 agrees at 7 bases. CDR1 and CDR2 from the germline V gene are LNHDA and SQIVND (reference sequence). This CDR3 is 16 amino acids long. The J segment lost 3 bases and the V segment lost 5 bases, leaving 13 bases of the junction unmatched. CDR3 loop: CASSGKQGRPIYEQYF. In nucleotides, the CDR3 is TGTGCCAGTAGTGGAAAACAGGGGAGACCTATCTACGAGCAGTACTTC.

J is TRBJ1-5 and V is TRBV2, with D tentatively TRBD1 (6 bases). The ends were cut back, 7 bases at V and 1 base at J, with 14 bases in the middle. The CDR3 spans 15 residues. Germline lookup yields CDR1 SNHLY and CDR2 FYNNEI. For the CDR3, the DNA is TGTGCCAGCACCCCCCTCGACAGGAGCAATCAGCCCCAGCATTTT. As protein: CASTPLDRSNQPQHF.

There are a few counts of this clone. The gene calls are TRBV7-9 and TRBJ2-4; TRBD1 matches at 8 bases. V lost 5 bases to trimming and J lost 6 bases; unmatched junction nucleotides: 6. The CDR3 is 14 residues long. The germline V gene has CDR1 SEHNR and CDR2 FQNEAQ (reference sequence). The CDR3 here is CASSPRTGLNIQYF. Here the CDR3 DNA reads TGTGCCAGCAGCCCCAGGACAGGGTTAAACATTCAGTACTTC.

This chain connects TRBV23-1 to TRBJ1-2; TRBD1 matches at 12 bases. TRBV23-1 is noted as an ORF with a role that remains uncertain. Trimming at V came to 0 bases and at J to 4 bases, leaving 6 bases not matched to a gene. There are 17 residues in the CDR3. CDR3 loop: CASSQSIGGQGAYGYTF. In nucleotides, the CDR3 is TGCGCCAGCAGTCAATCGATAGGGGGACAGGGGGCCTATGGCTACACCTTC.

This sequence joins TRBV18 and TRBJ1-4; 9 positions agree with TRBD1. There are 15 residues in the CDR3. Unmatched junction bases numbered 6, after V lost 3 bases and J lost 7 bases. Germline assignment: CDR1 KGHSH and CDR2 LQKENI. The CDR3 bases are TGTGCCAGCTCACCTACAGGGGGCGCAGGTGAAAAACTGTTTTTT. This gives the protein CASSPTGGAGEKLFF.

The rearrangement joins TRBV30 to TRBJ1-2, with 9 bases lining up with TRBD1. The V gene end was trimmed by 3 bases and the J gene end by 7 bases; junction bases not matched to a gene: 9. This CDR3 spans 14 amino acids. Germline V gives CDR1 GTSNPN, CDR2 SVGIG (reference sequence). The CDR3 region is CAWREGQGGPGYTF. CDR3 sequence (DNA): TGTGCCTGGAGGGAGGGACAGGGCGGTCCTGGCTACACCTTC.

The chain carries TRBV11-3 and TRBJ1-6, with D tentatively TRBD1 (5 bases). Trimming removed 5 bases from V and 9 bases from J, with 14 bases in between. The CDR3 runs 14 residues. Germline loops: CDR1 SGHNT, CDR2 YENEEA. CDR3: CASSRDGGGSPLHF. The CDR3 coding sequence is TGTGCCAGCAGCCGGGACGGAGGAGGTTCACCCCTCCACTTT.

The chain employs TRBV4-1 and TRBJ2-2, with 10 bases matching TRBD1. V was clipped by 2 bases and J by 5 bases; unmatched bases: 5. CDR3 length equals 16 residues. Germline V gene lookup returns CDR1 MGHRA and CDR2 YSYEKL. The CDR3 nucleotides are TGCGCCAGCAGCCAACCTCCGGGACAGGGGACCGGGGAGCTGTTTTTT. As protein: CASSQPPGQGTGELFF.

The chain employs TRBV7-4 and TRBJ1-5; D might be TRBD1 (6 bases). The CDR3 extends over 16 amino acids. The V and J ends lost 4 bases and 7 bases respectively, with 20 bases between them. The V gene's germline CDR1 is SGHVT and CDR2 SQSDAQ. CDR3 region: CASSYPPTGSRQPQHF. The CDR3 DNA reads as TGTGCCAGCAGCTACCCCCCCACAGGGAGCAGGCAGCCCCAGCATTTT.

V usage is TRBV7-2 and J usage is TRBJ1-2; the match to TRBD1 covers 8 bases. After removal of 5 bases from V and 4 bases from J, the junction contained 3 bases not matched to a gene. The CDR3 length is 13 residues. In germline, CDR1 is SGHTA, CDR2 FQGNSA. The chain's CDR3 is CASSIQGAYGYTF. CDR3 nucleotides: TGTGCCAGCAGCATCCAGGGGGCCTATGGCTACACCTTC.